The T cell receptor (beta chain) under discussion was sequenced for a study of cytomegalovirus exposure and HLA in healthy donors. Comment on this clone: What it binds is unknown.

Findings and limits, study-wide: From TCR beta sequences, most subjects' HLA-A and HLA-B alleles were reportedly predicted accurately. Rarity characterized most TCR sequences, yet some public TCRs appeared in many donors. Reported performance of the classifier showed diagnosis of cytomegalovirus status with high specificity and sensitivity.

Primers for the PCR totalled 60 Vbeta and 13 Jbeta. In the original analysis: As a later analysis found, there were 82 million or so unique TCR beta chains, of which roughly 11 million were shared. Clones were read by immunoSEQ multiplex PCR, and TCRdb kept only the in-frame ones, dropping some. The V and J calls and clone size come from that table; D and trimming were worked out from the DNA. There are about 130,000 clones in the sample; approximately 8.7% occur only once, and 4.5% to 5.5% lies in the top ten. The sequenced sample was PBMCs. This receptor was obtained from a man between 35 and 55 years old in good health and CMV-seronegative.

CDR3 amino acids: CASSQDFGTTNEKLFF. DNA for the CDR3: TGCGCCAGCAGCCAAGATTTCGGGACAACTAATGAAAAACTGTTTTTT. The rearrangement joins TRBV4-3 to TRBJ1-4; D gene ambiguous. The germline V and J ends were trimmed by 0 bases and 0 bases, with 8 bases remaining between them. The CDR3 runs to 16 residues. CDR1 and CDR2 from the germline V gene are LGHNA and YSLEER.